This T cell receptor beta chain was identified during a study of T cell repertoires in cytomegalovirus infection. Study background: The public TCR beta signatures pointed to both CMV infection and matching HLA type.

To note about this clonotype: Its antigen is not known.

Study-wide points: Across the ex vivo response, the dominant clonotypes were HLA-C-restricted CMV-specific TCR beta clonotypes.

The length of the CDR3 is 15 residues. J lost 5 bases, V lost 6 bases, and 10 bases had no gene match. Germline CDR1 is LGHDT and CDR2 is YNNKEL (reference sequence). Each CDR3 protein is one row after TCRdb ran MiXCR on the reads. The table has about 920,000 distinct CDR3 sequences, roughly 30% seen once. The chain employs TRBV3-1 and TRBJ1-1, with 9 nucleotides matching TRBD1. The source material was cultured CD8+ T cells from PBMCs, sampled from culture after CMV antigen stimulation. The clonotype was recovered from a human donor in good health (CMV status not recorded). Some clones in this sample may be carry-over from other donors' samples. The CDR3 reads CASRLLQGAETEAFF. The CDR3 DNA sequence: TGTGCCAGCAGACTCTTACAGGGGGCGGAGACTGAAGCTTTCTTT. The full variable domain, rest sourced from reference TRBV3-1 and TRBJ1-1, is DTAVSQTPKYLVTQMGNDKSIKCEQNLGHDTMYWYKQDSKKFLKIMFSYNNKELIINETVPNRFSPKSPDKAHLNLHINSLELGDSAVYFCASRLLQGAETEAFFGQGTRLTVV.